Following are 15 T cell receptor beta chains from one sample sequenced in a study of cytomegalovirus exposure and HLA in healthy donors. Use of 60 Vbeta and 13 Jbeta primers characterized the PCR. Measured with immunoSEQ multiplex PCR; TCRdb has only the in-frame clones, and not every one. In the table there are about 140,000 clones, 80% to 85% of which are singletons. Material: PBMCs. These receptors originate from a male donor in good health and CMV-seropositive.

This clone appeared a single time. The chain is built from TRBV13 and TRBJ1-6; 11 positions match TRBD1. The CDR3 extends over 17 amino acids. The V and J ends lost 4 bases and 6 bases, in that order; junction bases with no gene match: 8. CDR1 and CDR2 (germline): PRHDT, FYEKMQ (reference sequence). CDR3 sequence reads: CASSSRDRGESNSPLHF. As DNA, the CDR3 is TGTGCCAGCAGCTCACGGGACAGGGGGGAGAGTAATTCACCCCTCCACTTT.

In this sample, this clone turned up a few times. The chain has TRBV4-1 and TRBJ2-7, with 7 bases aligning to TRBD2. The CDR3 is 18 residues long. Germline V gene data show CDR1 as MGHRA and CDR2 as YSYEKL. The J segment lost 3 bases and the V segment lost 5 bases, leaving 19 bases of the junction unmatched. CDR3 protein: CASSSPRTRGRSDYEQYF. The CDR3 coding sequence is TGCGCCAGCAGCTCGCCGCGGACTAGGGGCCGTTCGGACTACGAGCAGTACTTC.

The DNA of the CDR3 is TGTGCCAGCAGTTTGAACGGACTAGCGGGAGGCGAGCAGTACTTC. Amino acid sequence: CASSLNGLAGGEQYF. This chain joins TRBV28 and TRBJ2-7; 14 bases agree with TRBD2. Looked up from germline, CDR1 is MDHEN and CDR2 is SYDVKM. J was trimmed by 6 bases and V by 3 bases; bases with no gene match: 4. The length of the CDR3 is 15 residues.

J is TRBJ1-1 and V is TRBV28; 7 nucleotides align to TRBD1. The CDR3 is made up of 14 amino acids. Germline V CDR1 and CDR2: MDHEN, SYDVKM. J was trimmed by 8 bases and V by 5 bases; bases with no gene match: 11. The CDR3 is CASSASGTATEAFF. In nucleotides, the CDR3 is TGTGCCAGCAGTGCGTCCGGGACAGCCACAGAAGCTTTCTTT.

CDR3 in amino acids: CASSLNRRTDATNEKLFF. CDR3 in DNA: TGTGCCAGCAGCTTAAATCGACGGACAGATGCAACTAATGAAAAACTGTTTTTT. The chain couples TRBV7-8 to TRBJ1-4; D possibly corresponds to TRBD1 (6 bases). V lost 2 bases to trimming and J lost 0 bases, with 16 bases between them. Germline CDR1 and CDR2: SGHVS and FQNEAQ. CDR3 length equals 18 residues.

V usage is TRBV7-9 and J usage is TRBJ2-2; 8 nucleotides line up with TRBD1. The CDR3 is 13 amino acids. Germline V CDR1 and CDR2: SEHNR, FQNEAQ (reference sequence). The V segment lost 4 bases and the J segment 6 bases; nucleotides outside the gene matches: 1. The CDR3 DNA sequence: TGTGCCAGCAGCTCGACAGGGGCCGGGGAGCTGTTTTTT. Protein product: CASSSTGAGELFF. Drawing the rest from reference TRBV7-9 and TRBJ2-2, the complete variable domain is DTGVSQNPRHKITKRGQNVTFRCDPISEHNRLYWYRQTLGQGPEFLTYFQNEAQLEKSRLLSDRFSAERPKGSFSTLEIQRTEQGDSAMYLCASSSTGAGELFFGEGSRLTVL.

The genes are TRBV5-5 and TRBJ2-7; D is ambiguous. The V gene lost 4 bases and the J gene lost 5 bases, with 13 bases spanning the gap. CDR1 and CDR2 (germline): SGHKS, YYEKEE (reference sequence). CDR3 length: 13 residues. CDR3 nucleotides: TGTGCCAGCAGCCTATATGGTATAGACGAGCAGTACTTC. Encoded protein: CASSLYGIDEQYF.

The V gene is TRBV27, the J gene TRBJ1-2; perhaps TRBD1 as D (5 bases). V lost 2 bases and J 2 bases, leaving 15 bases between the germline ends. The CDR3 is 16 amino acids. The germline CDR1 and CDR2 sequences are MNHEY and SMNVEV (reference sequence). This CDR3 is CASSLRGGRGNYGYTF. For the CDR3, the DNA is TGTGCCAGCAGTTTAAGGGGCGGGAGAGGAAACTATGGCTACACCTTC.

Concerning this clone: The sample contains more than one DNA sequence encoding this CDR3. This rearrangement joins TRBV5-1 to TRBJ2-2, with TRBD1 identical over 7 bases. The CDR3 runs 15 residues. Germline V gives CDR1 SGHRS, CDR2 YFSETQ. With V trimmed by 4 bases and J by 2 bases, 5 bases remained unmatched. The chain's CDR3 is CASSLDRANTGELFF. In nucleotides, the CDR3 is TGCGCCAGCAGCCTAGACAGGGCTAACACCGGGGAGCTGTTTTTT.

The V gene is TRBV5-6, the J gene TRBJ2-1; the D gene is possibly TRBD1 (6 bases). Germline V gene sequence: CDR1 SGHDT, CDR2 YYEEEE. Trimming shortened V by 4 bases and J by 10 bases, and 18 bases separated the two germline ends. The length of the CDR3 is 14 residues. The CDR3 bases are TGTGCCAGCAGCCCCCGACCCCCCAGGGGAGAGCAGTTCTTC. This encodes CASSPRPPRGEQFF.

Only one count was recorded for this clone. Here the CDR3 reads CASSSRGAYEQYF. CDR3 DNA sequence: TGTGCCAGTAGTAGCCGGGGGGCCTACGAGCAGTACTTC. The chain links TRBV19 to TRBJ2-7, with TRBD2 matching 7 bases. Germline V CDR1 and CDR2: LNHDA, SQIVND (reference sequence). The CDR3 contains 13 residues. Germline trimming cut 4 bases from V and 2 bases from J; bases unmatched to any gene: 2.

The V call is TRBV5-3, the J call TRBJ1-2; D ambiguous. TRBV5-3 is an ORF for which the function is uncertain. The CDR3 is made up of 13 amino acids. Trimming removed 4 bases at V and 4 bases at J, with 11 bases between. As DNA, the CDR3 is TGTGCCAGAAGCCACCCGCACAGCTATGGCTACACCTTC. Translation: CARSHPHSYGYTF.

A few counts support this clone. CDR3 in amino acids: CASSLPGVNGYTF. For the CDR3, the DNA is TGTGCCAGCAGCTTACCAGGGGTTAATGGCTACACCTTC. This chain uses TRBV11-2 with TRBJ1-2; a possible D gene is TRBD1 (6 bases). Germline CDR1 reads SGHAT; CDR2 reads FQNNGV. The CDR3 is 13 residues long. V lost 2 bases and J 6 bases, leaving 10 bases between the germline ends.

This rearrangement joins TRBV28 to TRBJ2-2, with D possibly TRBD2 on 5 matching bases. Per the germline V gene, CDR1 is MDHEN and CDR2 is SYDVKM. CDR3 length equals 16 residues. The V end lost 5 bases, the J end lost 6 bases, and 19 bases lay between the germline ends. CDR3 bases: TGTGCCAGCAGTCCCCGTTTTGGGGAGAGGGCCGGGGAGCTGTTTTTT. This encodes CASSPRFGERAGELFF.

V is TRBV14 and J is TRBJ1-4; 7 bases are a match to TRBD1. The junction had 9 bases not matched to a gene; V was cut back by 0 bases and J by 5 bases. The V gene's germline CDR1 is SGHDN and CDR2 FVKESK. The CDR3 loop spans 17 amino acids. CDR3 residues: CASSQDPGGQLNEKLFF. As DNA, the CDR3 is TGTGCCAGCAGCCAAGACCCTGGGGGACAGCTAAATGAAAAACTGTTTTTT.